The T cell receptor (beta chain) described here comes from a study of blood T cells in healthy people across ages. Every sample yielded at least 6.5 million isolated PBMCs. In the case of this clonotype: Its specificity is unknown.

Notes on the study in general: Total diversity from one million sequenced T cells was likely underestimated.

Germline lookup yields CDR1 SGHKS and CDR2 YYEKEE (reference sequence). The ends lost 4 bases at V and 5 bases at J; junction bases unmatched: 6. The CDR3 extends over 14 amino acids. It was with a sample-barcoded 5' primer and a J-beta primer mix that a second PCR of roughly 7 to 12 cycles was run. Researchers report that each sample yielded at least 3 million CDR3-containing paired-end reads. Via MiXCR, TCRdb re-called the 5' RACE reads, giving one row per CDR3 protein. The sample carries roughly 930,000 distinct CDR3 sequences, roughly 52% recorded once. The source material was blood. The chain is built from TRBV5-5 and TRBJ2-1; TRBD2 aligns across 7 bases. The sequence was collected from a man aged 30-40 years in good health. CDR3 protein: CASSPGTINNEQFF. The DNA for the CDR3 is TGTGCCAGCAGCCCCGGGACTATTAACAATGAGCAGTTCTTC.